A selection of T cell receptor beta chains follows, all from one sample in a study of T cell responses to AZD1222 COVID-19 vaccine. Sequenced by immunoSEQ multiplex PCR; TCRdb stores in-frame clones only, minus some. The sample gives around 130,000 clones, around 89% of which show up once; about 9.5% is in the top ten. Specimen: peripheral blood, collected 28 days after the second AZD1222 dose. Source of these receptors: an adult who received the AZD1222 COVID-19 vaccine. The CDR3 runs from the conserved cysteine through the conserved F or W. Fields, in order: V gene, CDR3 length, D gene, J gene, CDR3 protein, CDR3 DNA. D genes are given only for firm matches.

v_call: TRBV10-1; cdr3_length: 15; d_call: -; j_call: TRBJ2-6; cdr3_aa: CASSAVQGGANVLTF; cdr3_nt: TGCGCCAGCAGTGCTGTCCAGGGTGGGGCCAACGTCCTGACTTTC
v_call: TRBV7-8; cdr3_length: 16; d_call: -; j_call: TRBJ1-5; cdr3_aa: CASSLGEGGPNQPQHF; cdr3_nt: TGTGCCAGCAGCTTAGGAGAGGGGGGACCGAATCAGCCCCAGCATTTT
v_call: TRBV7-2; cdr3_length: 15; d_call: -; j_call: TRBJ1-3; cdr3_aa: CASSFWDEAGNTIYF; cdr3_nt: TGTGCCAGCAGCTTCTGGGACGAGGCTGGAAACACCATATATTTT
v_call: TRBV12-3/TRBV12-4; cdr3_length: 11; d_call: -; j_call: TRBJ1-1; cdr3_aa: CASSLGTEAFF; cdr3_nt: TGTGCCAGCAGTTTAGGGACAGAAGCTTTCTTT
v_call: TRBV19; cdr3_length: 15; d_call: -; j_call: TRBJ1-6; cdr3_aa: CASSIQGTYNSPLHF; cdr3_nt: TGTGCCAGTAGTATACAGGGGACTTATAATTCACCCCTCCACTTT
v_call: TRBV5-1; cdr3_length: 16; d_call: TRBD1; j_call: TRBJ2-5; cdr3_aa: CASSLGTGGGYETQYF; cdr3_nt: TGCGCCAGCAGCTTGGGTACAGGGGGCGGATATGAGACCCAGTACTTC
v_call: TRBV12-3/TRBV12-4; cdr3_length: 13; d_call: -; j_call: TRBJ1-2; cdr3_aa: CASSLRLIYGYTF; cdr3_nt: TGTGCCAGCAGTTTACGGCTGATCTATGGCTACACCTTC
v_call: TRBV2; cdr3_length: 13; d_call: -; j_call: TRBJ1-2; cdr3_aa: CLLSGEGIDGYTF; cdr3_nt: TGTCTACTCTCCGGGGAAGGGATCGATGGCTACACCTTC
v_call: TRBV6-2/TRBV6-3; cdr3_length: 15; d_call: -; j_call: TRBJ2-5; cdr3_aa: CASSFGLIAQETQYF; cdr3_nt: TGTGCCAGCAGCTTCGGACTAATAGCCCAAGAGACCCAGTACTTC
v_call: TRBV30; cdr3_length: 15; d_call: -; j_call: TRBJ2-6; cdr3_aa: CAWSVLGSGANVLTF; cdr3_nt: TGTGCCTGGAGTGTACTCGGCTCTGGGGCCAACGTCCTGACTTTC
v_call: TRBV7-9; cdr3_length: 14; d_call: TRBD1; j_call: TRBJ1-2; cdr3_aa: CASSRSGGDYGYTF; cdr3_nt: TGTGCCAGCTCGAGATCAGGGGGCGACTATGGCTACACCTTC
v_call: TRBV19; cdr3_length: 14; d_call: TRBD1; j_call: TRBJ2-7; cdr3_aa: CASSPGQGAGEQYF; cdr3_nt: TGTGCCAGTAGCCCGGGACAGGGGGCCGGCGAGCAGTACTTC